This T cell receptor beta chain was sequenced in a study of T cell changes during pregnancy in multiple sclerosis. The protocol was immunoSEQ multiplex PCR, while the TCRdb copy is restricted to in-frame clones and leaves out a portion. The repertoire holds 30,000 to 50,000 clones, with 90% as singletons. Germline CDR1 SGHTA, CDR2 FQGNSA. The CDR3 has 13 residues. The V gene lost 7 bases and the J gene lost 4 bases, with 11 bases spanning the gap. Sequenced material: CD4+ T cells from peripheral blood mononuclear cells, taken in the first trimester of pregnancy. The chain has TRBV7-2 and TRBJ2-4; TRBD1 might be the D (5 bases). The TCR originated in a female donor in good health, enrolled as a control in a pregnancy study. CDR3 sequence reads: CASTRVNKNIQYF. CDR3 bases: TGTGCCAGCACCAGGGTGAATAAAAACATTCAGTACTTC.